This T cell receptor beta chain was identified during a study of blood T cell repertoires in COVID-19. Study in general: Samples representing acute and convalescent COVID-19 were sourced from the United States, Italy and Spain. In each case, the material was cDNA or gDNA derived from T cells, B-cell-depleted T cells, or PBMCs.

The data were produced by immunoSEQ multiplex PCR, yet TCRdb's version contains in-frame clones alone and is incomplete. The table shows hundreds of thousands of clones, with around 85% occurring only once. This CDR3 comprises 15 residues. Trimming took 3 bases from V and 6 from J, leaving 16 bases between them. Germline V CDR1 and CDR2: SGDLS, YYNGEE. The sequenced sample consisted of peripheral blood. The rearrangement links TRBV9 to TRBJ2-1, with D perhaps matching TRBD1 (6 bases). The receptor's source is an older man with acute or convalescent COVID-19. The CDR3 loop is CASSAKRAGANEQFF. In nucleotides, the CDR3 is TGTGCCAGCAGCGCCAAGAGGGCAGGGGCCAATGAGCAGTTCTTC.